These T cell receptor beta chains were read from a single sample in a study of blood T cell repertoires in COVID-19. TCRdb keeps only in-frame clones here, not all; method: immunoSEQ multiplex PCR. The data show about 250,000 clones, roughly 82% seen once. Sequences were obtained from peripheral blood. These receptors came from a woman aged 80 or older with active or convalescent COVID-19. Both conserved end residues are part of each CDR3. A D gene is named only where the DNA matches it firmly. Size is stated for part of the rows, as once, few or many counts, or as a class when the clone is expanded.

J gene: TRBJ1-2
CDR3 length: 14
D gene: -
V gene: TRBV6-5
clone size: -
CDR3 DNA: TGTGCCAGCACCGAACCTATGTTAACCTATGGCTACACCTTC
CDR3 protein: CASTEPMLTYGYTF

J gene: TRBJ1-5
CDR3 length: 14
D gene: TRBD1
V gene: TRBV5-1
clone size: -
CDR3 DNA: TGCGCCAGCAGCCTGACAGGGGGGAATCAGCCCCAGCATTTT
CDR3 protein: CASSLTGGNQPQHF

J gene: TRBJ1-2
CDR3 length: 16
D gene: TRBD1
V gene: TRBV11-2
clone size: -
CDR3 DNA: TGTGCCAGCAGCTTATCCGGACAGGGTAAAGGGTATGGCTACACCTTC
CDR3 protein: CASSLSGQGKGYGYTF

J gene: TRBJ1-2
CDR3 length: 16
D gene: -
V gene: TRBV6-1
clone size: -
CDR3 DNA: TGTGCCAGCAGTGACCCGCCAGCGGGATCTCCCTATGGCTACACCTTC
CDR3 protein: CASSDPPAGSPYGYTF

J gene: TRBJ1-2
CDR3 length: 15
D gene: TRBD1
V gene: TRBV6-6
clone size: -
CDR3 DNA: TGTGCCAGCAGTTACCTTGGCAGGGGGCGAGGAGGCTACACCTTC
CDR3 protein: CASSYLGRGRGGYTF

J gene: TRBJ1-2
CDR3 length: 11
D gene: TRBD1
V gene: TRBV30
clone size: -
CDR3 DNA: TGTGCCGGACAGGAAAACTATGGCTACACCTTC
CDR3 protein: CAGQENYGYTF

J gene: TRBJ2-7
CDR3 length: 15
D gene: -
V gene: TRBV11-2
clone size: -
CDR3 DNA: TGTGCCAGCAGCCAGACTTCCGGGGTGACCTACGAGCAGTACTTC
CDR3 protein: CASSQTSGVTYEQYF

J gene: TRBJ1-2
CDR3 length: 14
D gene: -
V gene: TRBV27
clone size: -
CDR3 DNA: TGTGCCAGCAGTTTAGGTGGCCAGGGTCATGGCTACACCTTC
CDR3 protein: CASSLGGQGHGYTF

J gene: TRBJ2-7
CDR3 length: 13
D gene: -
V gene: TRBV6-5
clone size: -
CDR3 DNA: TGTGCCAGCACAACCGGGAGAGGGAGCGAGCAGTACTTC
CDR3 protein: CASTTGRGSEQYF

J gene: TRBJ2-3
CDR3 length: 14
D gene: -
V gene: TRBV30
clone size: -
CDR3 DNA: TGTGCCCGGCAGGGCTACGGTGGCACAGATACGCAGTATTTT
CDR3 protein: CARQGYGGTDTQYF

J gene: TRBJ1-1
CDR3 length: 13
D gene: -
V gene: TRBV12-3/TRBV12-4
clone size: -
CDR3 DNA: TGTGCCAGCCAGAAAGAGGTGAACACTGAAGCTTTCTTT
CDR3 protein: CASQKEVNTEAFF

J gene: TRBJ2-7
CDR3 length: 14
D gene: TRBD2
V gene: TRBV19
clone size: -
CDR3 DNA: TGTGCCAGTACCCAGACTAGCGGGGGCTACGAGCAGTACTTC
CDR3 protein: CASTQTSGGYEQYF

J gene: TRBJ2-5
CDR3 length: 15
D gene: -
V gene: TRBV6-5
clone size: -
CDR3 DNA: TGTGCCAGCAGACAACAGGGTTTACTACAAGAGACCCAGTACTTC
CDR3 protein: CASRQQGLLQETQYF

J gene: TRBJ2-2
CDR3 length: 19
D gene: TRBD2
V gene: TRBV5-1
clone size: -
CDR3 DNA: TGCGCCAGCAGCTCCCAAAGTCCAGATAGCGGGGGGGCAGCCGGGGAGCTGTTTTTT
CDR3 protein: CASSSQSPDSGGAAGELFF

J gene: TRBJ1-6
CDR3 length: 14
D gene: TRBD1
V gene: TRBV5-1
clone size: -
CDR3 DNA: TGCGCCAGCAGCTCTCTGACAGGGGGATCACCCCTCCACTTT
CDR3 protein: CASSSLTGGSPLHF

J gene: TRBJ2-5
CDR3 length: 14
D gene: TRBD1
V gene: TRBV28
clone size: -
CDR3 DNA: TGTGCCAGCAGCCCGACAGGGTCGCAAGAGACCCAGTACTTC
CDR3 protein: CASSPTGSQETQYF

J gene: TRBJ2-3
CDR3 length: 16
D gene: TRBD2
V gene: TRBV5-6
clone size: -
CDR3 DNA: TGTGCCAGCAGCTTGGGGCTAGCGGGGGGAACAGATACGCAGTATTTT
CDR3 protein: CASSLGLAGGTDTQYF

J gene: TRBJ1-2
CDR3 length: 13
D gene: -
V gene: TRBV3-1/TRBV3-2
clone size: -
CDR3 DNA: TGTGCCAGCAGCTCCACAGAGAACTATGGCTACACCTTC
CDR3 protein: CASSSTENYGYTF

J gene: TRBJ2-5
CDR3 length: 16
D gene: TRBD2
V gene: TRBV18
clone size: -
CDR3 DNA: TGTGCCAGCTCACCTAATTCAGCTAGCGGGGAAGAGACCCAGTACTTC
CDR3 protein: CASSPNSASGEETQYF

J gene: TRBJ1-1
CDR3 length: 13
D gene: -
V gene: TRBV20-1
clone size: -
CDR3 DNA: TGCAGTGCTAGTGGGCCGCTAGGCACTGAAGCTTTCTTT
CDR3 protein: CSASGPLGTEAFF

J gene: TRBJ1-3
CDR3 length: 17
D gene: TRBD1
V gene: TRBV18
clone size: -
CDR3 DNA: TGTGCCAGCTCACCTTCGAGACAGGGACCCTCTGGAAACACCATATATTTT
CDR3 protein: CASSPSRQGPSGNTIYF

J gene: TRBJ2-7
CDR3 length: 13
D gene: TRBD1
V gene: TRBV19
clone size: -
CDR3 DNA: TGTGCCAGTAGCCGGGACAGGGACTACGAGCAGTACTTC
CDR3 protein: CASSRDRDYEQYF

J gene: TRBJ1-5
CDR3 length: 20
D gene: TRBD1
V gene: TRBV6-4
clone size: -
CDR3 DNA: TGTGCCAGCATTAGAAAGACAGGGGGCAGAGAGGAGACTAGCAATCAGCCCCAGCATTTT
CDR3 protein: CASIRKTGGREETSNQPQHF

J gene: TRBJ2-5
CDR3 length: 16
D gene: TRBD2
V gene: TRBV5-1
clone size: -
CDR3 DNA: TGCGCCAGCAGCTTGTCTCGGTCTAGCGGGGCGCAGACCCAGTACTTC
CDR3 protein: CASSLSRSSGAQTQYF

J gene: TRBJ2-3
CDR3 length: 17
D gene: -
V gene: TRBV15
clone size: -
CDR3 DNA: TGTGCCACTACTTGGGGGGCGGGGGCCCTCCACACAGATACGCAGTATTTT
CDR3 protein: CATTWGAGALHTDTQYF

J gene: TRBJ1-2
CDR3 length: 15
D gene: -
V gene: TRBV2
clone size: few
CDR3 DNA: TGTGCCAGCAGTTCCATGGGGGGGTTTAACTATGGCTACACCTTC
CDR3 protein: CASSSMGGFNYGYTF

J gene: TRBJ1-1
CDR3 length: 16
D gene: -
V gene: TRBV19
clone size: -
CDR3 DNA: TGTGCCAGTATAGGTCGGGACATTGGTATGAACACTGAAGCTTTCTTT
CDR3 protein: CASIGRDIGMNTEAFF

J gene: TRBJ2-3
CDR3 length: 14
D gene: TRBD1
V gene: TRBV18
clone size: -
CDR3 DNA: TGTGCCAGCTCACCGGGACAGGGTACAGATACGCAGTATTTT
CDR3 protein: CASSPGQGTDTQYF

J gene: TRBJ1-1
CDR3 length: 16
D gene: TRBD1
V gene: TRBV18
clone size: -
CDR3 DNA: TGTGCCAGCTCACCCTCGACAGGGCATTTGAACACTGAAGCTTTCTTT
CDR3 protein: CASSPSTGHLNTEAFF

J gene: TRBJ2-3
CDR3 length: 18
D gene: TRBD1
V gene: TRBV28
clone size: -
CDR3 DNA: TGTGCCAGCAGTTTATGGTTCCGACAGGGGGATTTTCCAGATACGCAGTATTTT
CDR3 protein: CASSLWFRQGDFPDTQYF

J gene: TRBJ1-6
CDR3 length: 16
D gene: -
V gene: TRBV7-9
clone size: -
CDR3 DNA: TGTGCCAGCAGCTTATTCGGGACAAAATATAATTCACCCCTCCACTTT
CDR3 protein: CASSLFGTKYNSPLHF

J gene: TRBJ2-7
CDR3 length: 15
D gene: TRBD2
V gene: TRBV5-1
clone size: -
CDR3 DNA: TGCGCCAGCAGCTGGGTAGCGGGAGGGCTTTACGAGCAGTACTTC
CDR3 protein: CASSWVAGGLYEQYF

J gene: TRBJ1-5
CDR3 length: 14
D gene: TRBD1
V gene: TRBV5-4
clone size: -
CDR3 DNA: TGTGCCAGCAGCAGGGGGCTGGGCAATCAGCCCCAGCATTTT
CDR3 protein: CASSRGLGNQPQHF

J gene: TRBJ1-2
CDR3 length: 12
D gene: TRBD1
V gene: TRBV2
clone size: once
CDR3 DNA: TGTGCCAGCATTACAGGGGACTATGGCTACACCTTC
CDR3 protein: CASITGDYGYTF

J gene: TRBJ1-2
CDR3 length: 13
D gene: -
V gene: TRBV29-1
clone size: -
CDR3 DNA: TGCAGCGTTGAATTTCGGTTGAGCTATGGCTACACCTTC
CDR3 protein: CSVEFRLSYGYTF

J gene: TRBJ2-5
CDR3 length: 16
D gene: TRBD2
V gene: TRBV5-1
clone size: -
CDR3 DNA: TGCGCCAGCAGCTTGGCGGATAGCGGGGGGGAGGAGACCCAGTACTTC
CDR3 protein: CASSLADSGGEETQYF

J gene: TRBJ1-1
CDR3 length: 18
D gene: -
V gene: TRBV21-1
clone size: once
CDR3 DNA: TGTGCCAGCAGCAAACGAGGGACAGGGGGAATTGGGAACACTGAAGCTTTCTTT
CDR3 protein: CASSKRGTGGIGNTEAFF

J gene: TRBJ1-6
CDR3 length: 15
D gene: TRBD1
V gene: TRBV5-6
clone size: -
CDR3 DNA: TGTGCCAGCAGCTTGGATGGGACAGGGTACTCACCCCTCCACTTT
CDR3 protein: CASSLDGTGYSPLHF

J gene: TRBJ2-3
CDR3 length: 14
D gene: TRBD1
V gene: TRBV2
clone size: -
CDR3 DNA: TGTGCCAGCAGTACAGGGGGCGCGAGGGATACGCAGTATTTT
CDR3 protein: CASSTGGARDTQYF

J gene: TRBJ2-3
CDR3 length: 15
D gene: TRBD2
V gene: TRBV19
clone size: -
CDR3 DNA: TGTGCCAGTACCCCACGGGCGGGGGGCGGAGTAGCGCAGTATTTT
CDR3 protein: CASTPRAGGGVAQYF

J gene: TRBJ1-2
CDR3 length: 15
D gene: TRBD1
V gene: TRBV10-3
clone size: few
CDR3 DNA: TGTGCCATCAGTGATACCTACAGGGGGAACTATGGCTACACCTTC
CDR3 protein: CAISDTYRGNYGYTF

J gene: TRBJ1-3
CDR3 length: 14
D gene: TRBD1
V gene: TRBV2
clone size: -
CDR3 DNA: TGTGCCAGTGAAGAACAGGGGTCTGGAAACACCATATATTTT
CDR3 protein: CASEEQGSGNTIYF

J gene: TRBJ1-2
CDR3 length: 13
D gene: -
V gene: TRBV11-1
clone size: -
CDR3 DNA: TGTGCCAGCAGCTGGAGGGCCGGGGATGGCTACACCTTC
CDR3 protein: CASSWRAGDGYTF

J gene: TRBJ2-5
CDR3 length: 12
D gene: TRBD1
V gene: TRBV29-1
clone size: -
CDR3 DNA: TGCAGCGTACCCAGGGGGTTGGAGACCCAGTACTTC
CDR3 protein: CSVPRGLETQYF

J gene: TRBJ1-2
CDR3 length: 15
D gene: -
V gene: TRBV5-1
clone size: -
CDR3 DNA: TGCGCCAGCAGCTTGCAGGCAGGGGCTAACTATGGCTACACCTTC
CDR3 protein: CASSLQAGANYGYTF